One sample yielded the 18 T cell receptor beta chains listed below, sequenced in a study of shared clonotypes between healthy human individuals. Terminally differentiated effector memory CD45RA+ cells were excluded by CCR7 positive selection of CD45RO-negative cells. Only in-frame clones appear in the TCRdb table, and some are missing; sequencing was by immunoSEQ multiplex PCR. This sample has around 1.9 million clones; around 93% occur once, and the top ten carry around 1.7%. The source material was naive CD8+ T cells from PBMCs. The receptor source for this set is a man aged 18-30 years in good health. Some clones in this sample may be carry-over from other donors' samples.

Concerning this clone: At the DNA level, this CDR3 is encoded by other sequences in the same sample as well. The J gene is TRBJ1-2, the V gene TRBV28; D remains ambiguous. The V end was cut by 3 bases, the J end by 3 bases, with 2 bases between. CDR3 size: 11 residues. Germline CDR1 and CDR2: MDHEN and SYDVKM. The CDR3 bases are TGTGCCAGCAGTTTCGACTATGGCTACACCTTC. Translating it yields CASSFDYGYTF.

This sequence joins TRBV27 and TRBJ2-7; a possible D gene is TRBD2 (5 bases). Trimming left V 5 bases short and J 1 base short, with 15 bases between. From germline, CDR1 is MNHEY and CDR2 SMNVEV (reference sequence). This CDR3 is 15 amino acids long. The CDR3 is CASSLTPGSSYEQYF. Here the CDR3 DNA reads TGTGCCAGCAGTCTTACTCCGGGATCTTCCTACGAGCAGTACTTC.

CDR3 nucleotide sequence: TGCGCCAGCAGCCAACGGCCGACCGGGGGATACGAGCAGTACTTC. Protein: CASSQRPTGGYEQYF. This sequence joins TRBV4-1 and TRBJ2-7; D is perhaps TRBD2 (6 bases). This CDR3 comprises 15 residues. Trimming pared 2 bases from V and 4 bases from J, leaving 15 bases between. CDR1 is MGHRA, CDR2 YSYEKL, per germline.

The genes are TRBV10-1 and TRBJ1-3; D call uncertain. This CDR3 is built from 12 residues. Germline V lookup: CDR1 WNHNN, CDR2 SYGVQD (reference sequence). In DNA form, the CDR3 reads TGCCCCCCCTGGTCCTCTGGAAACACCATATATTTT. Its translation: CPPWSSGNTIYF.

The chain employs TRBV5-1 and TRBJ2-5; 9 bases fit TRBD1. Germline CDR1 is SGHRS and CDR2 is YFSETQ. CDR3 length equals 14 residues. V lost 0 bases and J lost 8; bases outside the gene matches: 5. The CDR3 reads CASSLAGQGFTQYF. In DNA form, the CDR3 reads TGCGCCAGCAGCTTGGCGGGACAGGGTTTCACCCAGTACTTC.

The CDR3 loop is CASSLPLAGGYNEQFF. In nucleotides, the CDR3 is TGCGCCAGCAGCTTACCACTAGCGGGAGGTTACAATGAGCAGTTCTTC. This chain links TRBV5-1 with TRBJ2-1, with TRBD2 identical over 12 bases. CDR3 length: 16 amino acids. Unmatched junction bases numbered 4, after V lost 2 bases and J lost 4 bases. CDR1 SGHRS and CDR2 YFSETQ come from the germline V gene.

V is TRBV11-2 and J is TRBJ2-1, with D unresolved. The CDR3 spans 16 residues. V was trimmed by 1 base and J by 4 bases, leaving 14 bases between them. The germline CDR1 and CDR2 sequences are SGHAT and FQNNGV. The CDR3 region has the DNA TGTGCCAGCAGCTTAGTACGATTGGACGCTTACAATGAGCAGTTCTTC. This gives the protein CASSLVRLDAYNEQFF.

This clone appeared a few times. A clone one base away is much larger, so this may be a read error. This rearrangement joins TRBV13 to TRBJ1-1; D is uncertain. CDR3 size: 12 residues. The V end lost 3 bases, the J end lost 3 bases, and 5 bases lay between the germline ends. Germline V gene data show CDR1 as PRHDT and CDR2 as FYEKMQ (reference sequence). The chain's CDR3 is CASSFGDTEAFF. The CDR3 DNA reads TGTGCCAGCAGCTTTGGGGACACTGAAGCTTTCTTT. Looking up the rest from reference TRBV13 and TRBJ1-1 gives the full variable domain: AAGVIQSPRHLIKEKRETATLKCYPIPRHDTVYWYQQGPGQDPQFLISFYEKMQSDKGSIPDRFSAQQFSDYHSELNMSSLELGDSALYFCASSFGDTEAFFGQGTRLTVV.

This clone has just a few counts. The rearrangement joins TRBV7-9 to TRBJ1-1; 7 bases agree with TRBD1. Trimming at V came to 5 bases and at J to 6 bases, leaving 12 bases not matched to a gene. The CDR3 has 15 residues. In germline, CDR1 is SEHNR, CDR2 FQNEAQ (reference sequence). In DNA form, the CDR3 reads TGTGCCAGCAGCCAGCTCCGGGACAGCGACCCTGAAGCTTTCTTT. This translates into CASSQLRDSDPEAFF.

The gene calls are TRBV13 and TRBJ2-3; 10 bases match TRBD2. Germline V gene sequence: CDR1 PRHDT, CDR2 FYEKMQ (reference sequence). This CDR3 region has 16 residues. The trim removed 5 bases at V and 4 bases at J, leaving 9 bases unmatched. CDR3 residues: CASSTRTGTSADTQYF. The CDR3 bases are TGTGCCAGCAGCACTCGGACAGGGACTAGCGCAGATACGCAGTATTTT. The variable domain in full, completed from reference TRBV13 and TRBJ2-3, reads AAGVIQSPRHLIKEKRETATLKCYPIPRHDTVYWYQQGPGQDPQFLISFYEKMQSDKGSIPDRFSAQQFSDYHSELNMSSLELGDSALYFCASSTRTGTSADTQYFGPGTRLTVL.

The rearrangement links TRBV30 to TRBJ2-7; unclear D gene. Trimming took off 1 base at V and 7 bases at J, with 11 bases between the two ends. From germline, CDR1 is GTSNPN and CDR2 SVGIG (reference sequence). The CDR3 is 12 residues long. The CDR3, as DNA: TGTGCCTGGAGTGACGGCGTACGGGAGCAGTACTTC. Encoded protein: CAWSDGVREQYF.

Written as DNA, the CDR3 is TGTGCCAGCAGCAAGGGGACTAGCGGGAGCCCAGAGACCCAGTACTTC. Its protein is CASSKGTSGSPETQYF. This chain joins TRBV7-9 and TRBJ2-5; 14 positions match TRBD2. Germline V gene data show CDR1 as SEHNR and CDR2 as FQNEAQ (reference sequence). This CDR3 has 16 residues. Germline trimming cut 5 bases from V and 4 bases from J; bases unmatched to any gene: 6. The full variable domain, completed using reference TRBV7-9 and TRBJ2-5, is DTGVSQNPRHKITKRGQNVTFRCDPISEHNRLYWYRQTLGQGPEFLTYFQNEAQLEKSRLLSDRFSAERPKGSFSTLEIQRTEQGDSAMYLCASSKGTSGSPETQYFGPGTRLLVL.

The CDR3 loop reads CASSQGLAGEGNIQYF. Here the CDR3 DNA reads TGTGCCAGCAGCCAGGGACTAGCGGGAGAGGGTAACATTCAGTACTTC. This chain connects TRBV7-3 to TRBJ2-4, with TRBD2 identical over 14 bases. CDR1 and CDR2 (germline): SGHTA, FQGTGA. The CDR3 is 16 amino acids. V lost 5 bases and J lost 7; bases outside the gene matches: 7.

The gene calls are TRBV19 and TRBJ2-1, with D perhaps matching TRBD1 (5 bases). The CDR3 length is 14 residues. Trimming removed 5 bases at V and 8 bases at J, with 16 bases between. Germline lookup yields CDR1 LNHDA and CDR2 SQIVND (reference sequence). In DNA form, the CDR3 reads TGTGCCAGTAGTGCCCGACTCCAGGGCCATGAGCAGTTCTTC. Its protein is CASSARLQGHEQFF.

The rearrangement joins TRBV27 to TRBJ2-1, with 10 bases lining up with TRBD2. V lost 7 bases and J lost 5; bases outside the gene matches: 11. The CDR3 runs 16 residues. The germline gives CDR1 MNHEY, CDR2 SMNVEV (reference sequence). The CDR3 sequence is CASTKRLAGDHNEQFF. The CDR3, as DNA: TGTGCCAGCACCAAGCGACTAGCGGGCGATCACAATGAGCAGTTCTTC.

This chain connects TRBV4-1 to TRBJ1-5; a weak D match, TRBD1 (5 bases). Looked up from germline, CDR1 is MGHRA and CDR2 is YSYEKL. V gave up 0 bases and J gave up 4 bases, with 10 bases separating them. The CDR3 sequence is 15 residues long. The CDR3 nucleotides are TGCGCCAGCAGCCAAGAACCAGGGATGAATCAGCCCCAGCATTTT. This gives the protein CASSQEPGMNQPQHF.

The CDR3: CASSPQGLSYEQYF. DNA for the CDR3: TGTGCCAGCAGTCCACAGGGATTATCCTACGAGCAGTACTTC. The chain is built from TRBV27 and TRBJ2-7; tentative D call: TRBD1 (6 bases). V was trimmed by 5 bases and J by 1 base, leaving 12 bases between them. Germline V gives CDR1 MNHEY, CDR2 SMNVEV (reference sequence). This CDR3 comprises 14 residues.

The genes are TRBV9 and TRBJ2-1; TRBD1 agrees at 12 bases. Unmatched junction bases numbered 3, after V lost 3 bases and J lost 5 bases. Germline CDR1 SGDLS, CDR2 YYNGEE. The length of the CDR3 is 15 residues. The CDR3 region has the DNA TGTGCCAGCAGCGACCGGGACAGGGGGCACAATGAGCAGTTCTTC. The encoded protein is CASSDRDRGHNEQFF.